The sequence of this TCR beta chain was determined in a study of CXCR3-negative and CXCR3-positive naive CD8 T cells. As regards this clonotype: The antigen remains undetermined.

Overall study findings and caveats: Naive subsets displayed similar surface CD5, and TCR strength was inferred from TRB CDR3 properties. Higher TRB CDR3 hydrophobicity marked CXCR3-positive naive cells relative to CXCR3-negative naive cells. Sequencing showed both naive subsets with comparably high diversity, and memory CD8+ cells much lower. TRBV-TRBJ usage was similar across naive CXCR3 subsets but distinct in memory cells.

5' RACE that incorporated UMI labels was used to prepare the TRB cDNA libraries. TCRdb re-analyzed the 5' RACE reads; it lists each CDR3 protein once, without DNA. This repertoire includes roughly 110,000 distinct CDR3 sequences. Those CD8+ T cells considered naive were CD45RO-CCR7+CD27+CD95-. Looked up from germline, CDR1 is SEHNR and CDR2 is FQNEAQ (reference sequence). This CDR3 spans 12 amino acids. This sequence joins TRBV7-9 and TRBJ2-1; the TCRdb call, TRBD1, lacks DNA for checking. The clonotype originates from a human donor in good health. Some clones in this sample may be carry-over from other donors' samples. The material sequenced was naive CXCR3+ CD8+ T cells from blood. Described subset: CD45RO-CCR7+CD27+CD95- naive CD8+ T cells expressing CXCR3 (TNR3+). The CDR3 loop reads CASSLPDPSQFF.